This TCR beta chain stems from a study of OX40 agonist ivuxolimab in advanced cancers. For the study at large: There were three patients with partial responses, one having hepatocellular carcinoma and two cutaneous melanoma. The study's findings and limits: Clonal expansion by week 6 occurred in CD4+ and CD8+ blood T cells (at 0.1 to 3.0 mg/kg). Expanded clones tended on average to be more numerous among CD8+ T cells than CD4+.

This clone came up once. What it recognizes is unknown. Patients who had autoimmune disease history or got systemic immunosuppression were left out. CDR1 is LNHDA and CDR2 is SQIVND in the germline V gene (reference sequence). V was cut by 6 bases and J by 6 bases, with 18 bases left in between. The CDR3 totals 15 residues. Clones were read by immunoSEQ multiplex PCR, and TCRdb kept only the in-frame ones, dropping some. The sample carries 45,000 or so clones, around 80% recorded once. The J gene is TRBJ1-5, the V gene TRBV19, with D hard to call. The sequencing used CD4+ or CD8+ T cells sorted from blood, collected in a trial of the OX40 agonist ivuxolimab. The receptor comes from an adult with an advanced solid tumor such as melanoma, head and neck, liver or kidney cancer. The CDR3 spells CASSRPSLSGQPQHF. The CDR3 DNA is TGTGCCAGTAGCCGGCCCTCTTTGTCAGGTCAGCCCCAGCATTTT. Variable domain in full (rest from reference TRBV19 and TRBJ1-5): DGGITQSPKYLFRKEGQNVTLSCEQNLNHDAMYWYRQDPGQGLRLIYYSQIVNDFQKGDIAEGYSVSREKKESFPLTVTSAQKNPTAFYLCASSRPSLSGQPQHFGDGTRLSIL.